This TCR beta chain stems from a study of T cell repertoires in cytomegalovirus infection. Across the study: HLA-C-restricted CMV epitopes, recently identified, and well-studied HLA-B-restricted ones were used by the study.

Per germline, CDR1 MGHRA and CDR2 YSYEKL. With 0 bases removed from V and 7 bases from J, the gap between germline ends came to 7 bases. CDR3 size: 12 residues. In its sample, this clonotype was seen many times. Its specificity is unknown. Whole-study results and caveats: The ex vivo response was dominated by HLA-C-restricted CMV-specific TCR beta clonotypes.

TCRdb ran MiXCR on the reads and lists one entry per CDR3 protein. The table records about 920,000 distinct CDR3 sequences, more than 25% of them present only once. This specimen consisted of cultured CD8+ T cells from PBMCs, obtained from culture after CMV antigen stimulation. The chain carries TRBV4-1 and TRBJ2-7; the D gene is possibly TRBD2 (6 bases). The clonotype comes from a human donor in good health (CMV status not recorded). Some clones in this sample may be carry-over from other donors' samples. The CDR3 sequence is CASSQDRGEQYF. DNA of the CDR3: TGCGCCAGCAGCCAAGATCGGGGGGAGCAGTACTTC.